This T cell receptor (beta chain) was sequenced in a study of follicular helper T cells after annual influenza vaccination (dated by TCRdb to the late 2010s). A note on the overall study: Blood was collected on days 0, 7 and 28 after each seasonal influenza vaccination. To study recall of cTfh clones, some subjects were followed through successive annual vaccinations in the 2013-2014, 2014-2015 and 2015-2016 seasons. One week after vaccination, a second recruited cohort of 12 to 13 subjects (Table S1) displayed a similar ICOS+CD38+ cTfh response. Multi-year samples were obtained from roughly 6 subjects, with two vaccination seasons covered for a few subjects and three seasons covered for two subjects. The 2015 samples were processed right after collection, while the 2013-2014 samples were cryopreserved.

On the study overall, not on this receptor specifically: Rare clonotypes could not be sampled because productive TCRB sequences were recovered from only roughly 9-20% of the analyzed cells. Day 7 ICOS+CD38+ clones were most often found later in ICOS-CD38- cTfh, suggesting that subset may serve as a memory reservoir. ICOS+CD38+ cTfh clonality correlated with the frequency of that population, and its change correlated with the change in circulating plasmablast frequency. With successive annual vaccinations, a recurrent oligoclonal ICOS+CD38+ cTfh response was recalled, and this response contained tetramer and AIM influenza-specific clonotypes.

Libraries were constructed by the immunoSEQ multiplex PCR assay. Adaptive Biotechnologies carried out TCRB amplification, library preparation, sequencing and preliminary bioinformatics at Survey level resolution. TCRB sequencing used multiplex PCR amplification of genomic DNA from sorted cTfh populations. In the authors' own workflow: Clonality was computed in R as 1 minus normalized Shannon entropy; the Gini index was calculated with the R package ineq. To get the overlap score, the summed counts of shared sequences were divided by the total counts of all sequences in both of the compared samples. Fisher's exact test, with an assumed theoretical repertoire of 10^7 TCRB sequences, was used to assess the significance of shared clonotypes. In TCRdb, the immuneACCESS table is reduced to in-frame sequences with V and J assigned. These tables do not hold every clone; where another copy was compared, an unresolved V gene accounts for under half, and the others remain unexplained. The V and J calls and clone size were taken over from that table, and D and trimming were inferred from the DNA. Counted in this sample were thousands of clones; 70% to 90% of them appeared once. 0.45% to 0.6% of the sample belongs to the ten largest clones.

Comments on this clone: Its antigen is currently not known. No clone much larger than this one lies a single base away; base qualities are absent.

The sample's time point label, in plain terms: 2015-2016 season, pre-vaccination. Adults were given seasonal inactivated influenza vaccine (Fluvarix), and sorted blood CD4 subsets were followed by TCRB sequencing before and after vaccination. To be eligible, subjects had to live in the community and must not have received influenza vaccine in the previous 6 months. Reasons for exclusion included contraindications to influenza vaccine, substance abuse, HIV/AIDS, active malignancy, immunomodulatory medication, and active illness such as respiratory infection. Between roughly 35 and 100 mL of blood was sampled per time point. Non-naive CD4+CXCR5+PD-1+ cells were defined as circulating Tfh and were sorted into ICOS+CD38+ and ICOS-CD38- fractions. Either Ficoll-Paque PLUS or SepMate separation was used to isolate PBMC. Before DNA extraction, cell subsets were sorted from PBMC on a BD FACS Aria. According to the germline V gene, CDR1 reads SGHVS and CDR2 reads FQNEAQ. Trimming removed 5 bases from V and 1 base from J, leaving 17 bases between the germline ends. Including the terminal cysteine and phenylalanine, the CDR3 comprises 16 residues. Only the CDR3 portion is preserved as DNA: 48 bases, with reading frame beginning at the first base.

This receptor was identified in an adult who received the influenza vaccine. This chain is built from TRBV7-8 and TRBJ1-2; no D gene call is confident. Sequenced here: CXCR5+ CD38- circulating T follicular helper cells from blood, sampled on the day of influenza vaccination. Sample cell subset or site, as interpreted from the label and publication: circulating Tfh, non-naive CD4+CXCR5+PD-1+ (ICOS+CD38+ or ICOS-CD38-). The nucleotide sequence is given as TGTGCCAGCAGCCCCGGGCGGGGTGATAGTAACTATGGCTACACCTTC. Protein translation: CASSPGRGDSNYGYTF.